This TCR beta chain was sequenced for a study of glioma-infiltrating T cells after dendritic cell vaccination. Study context: Patients received three intradermal dendritic cell vaccine injections at biweekly intervals.

On this clone: At one boundary the junction diverges from the germline segment, which might be a read error. This sample includes further DNA sequences coding for the same CDR3.

Blood PBMC samples: pre-vaccination, two weeks post third vaccination, and at tumor progression. The CDR3 extends over 17 amino acids. Germline-derived CDR1 and CDR2 are SGDLS and YYNGEE. Input was 1.5 to 2.5 ug genomic DNA, or all available if less. The protocol was immunoSEQ multiplex PCR, while the TCRdb copy is restricted to in-frame clones and leaves out a portion. The table lists about 73,000 clones, more than 65% of them singletons, with about 2.1% in the top ten. Sequenced material: blood, taken before dendritic cell vaccination. The chain recombines TRBV9 with TRBJ2-5, with 14 bases identical to TRBD2. The TCR comes from a human donor with glioblastoma. The CDR3 DNA sequence: TGCGCCAGCAGCACCCGACTAGCGGGAGGGCCCGGGGAGACCCAGTACTTC. Its translation: CASSTRLAGGPGETQYF.